The 26 T cell receptor beta chains listed next were all sequenced from one sample in a study of tumor-infiltrating lymphocytes in primary liver carcinoma. The template, about 500 ng total RNA, yielded TCR beta cDNA made with a constant-region primer. Each TCR beta library was derived from three nested multiplex PCR rounds that employed slightly modified ARM-PCR. TRBV1-TRBV30 forward and Cbeta reverse primers drove the first two roughly 10-cycle rounds. One entry per CDR3 protein, called by TCRdb with MiXCR from the multiplex PCR reads. Altogether more than 70,000 distinct CDR3 sequences are present, approximately 69% being singletons, with the ten largest covering less than 30%. Co-extraction yielded RNA and DNA from roughly 20-30 mg of unsorted bulk tissue. The sequenced sample was tumor-adjacent normal liver tissue. The origin of the receptors is a man aged 40-49 years with primary liver carcinoma and hepatitis B virus infection.

The V call is TRBV4-1, the J call TRBJ2-6, with a tentative D call TRBD1 (5 bases). Trimming cost V 3 bases and J 0 bases, with 15 bases left between them. Per the germline V gene, CDR1 is MGHRA and CDR2 is YSYEKL. The CDR3 has 18 residues. The chain's CDR3 is CASSQAHTGRSGANVLTF. CDR3 nucleotides: TGCGCCAGCAGCCAGGCCCACACAGGCCGCTCTGGGGCCAACGTCCTGACTTTC.

On this clonotype: At one end, the junction sequence differs from germline, possibly due to a read error. This sequence joins TRBV4-1 and TRBJ2-3, with D possibly TRBD1 on 6 matching bases. CDR1 and CDR2 from the germline V gene are MGHRA and YSYEKL. CDR3 length equals 20 residues. CDR3 sequence: CPSSQTIGTDRLVTTDTQYF. The CDR3 DNA is TGCCCCAGCAGCCAGACTATCGGGACGGACAGATTAGTCACCACAGATACGCAGTATTTT.

On this clonotype itself: Being one base from a much bigger clone, this may be a read error. No conserved phenylalanine or tryptophan ends this CDR3, so it is likely a read error. This rearrangement joins TRBV6-6 to TRBJ1-1, with a possible D match to TRBD1 (5 bases). With 6 bases removed from V and 2 bases from J, the gap between germline ends came to 16 bases. The CDR3 consists of 15 residues. Per germline, CDR1 MNHNY and CDR2 SVGAGI (reference sequence). The CDR3 spells CASRTGTYSNTEAFI. The CDR3 DNA sequence: TGTGCCAGCAGAACTGGGACGTACAGTAACACTGAAGCTTTCATT.

For this clonotype: An end of the junction differs from the germline gene, which may be a read error. The rearrangement joins TRBV4-2 to TRBJ2-7; 10 bases line up with TRBD1. Germline V gene data show CDR1 as LGHNA and CDR2 as YNFKEQ. The CDR3 has 17 amino acids. The CDR3 region is CPSSQERLETGGWEQYF. DNA of the CDR3: TGTCCCAGCAGCCAAGAGAGGCTCGAGACAGGGGGCTGGGAGCAGTACTTC.

On this clonotype itself: Relative to the germline gene, one junction end is altered; a read error may explain this. The CDR3, as DNA: TGTGCCAGGAGTGAAGCGGGACGACGACACAATGAGCTGTTCTTC. Amino acids: CARSEAGRRHNELFF. The chain recombines TRBV6-1 with TRBJ2-1, with 7 positions matching TRBD2. In germline, CDR1 is MNHNS, CDR2 SASEGT. CDR3 length: 15 residues.

The V call is TRBV4-1, the J call TRBJ2-1; TRBD1 matches at 7 bases. Trimming at V came to 1 base and at J to 12 bases, leaving 12 bases not matched to a gene. This CDR3 is built from 15 residues. CDR1 is MGHRA and CDR2 is YSYEKL in the germline V gene. The CDR3 sequence is CASSQVSSSSGGQFF. CDR3 bases: TGCGCCAGCAGCCAAGTTTCTAGCAGCTCAGGGGGGCAGTTCTTC.

With regard to this clonotype: The junction and the germline gene differ at one end; a read error may be behind it. The chain combines TRBV10-3 with TRBJ2-7; TRBD1 matches at 7 bases. The CDR3 extends over 13 amino acids. Germline V lookup: CDR1 ENHRY, CDR2 SYGVKD. In DNA, the CDR3 is TGTGCCACCAGTGAGGACAGGATCTCCGAGCAGTACTTC. Protein: CATSEDRISEQYF.

Note on this clonotype: Given a much more abundant clone one base away, this may be a read error. The chain links TRBV28 to TRBJ1-5, with D unclear. The CDR3 extends over 15 amino acids. Germline V lookup: CDR1 MDHEN, CDR2 SYDVKM. The CDR3 reads CASSSQSWGGQRQHF. CDR3 nucleotide sequence: TGTGCCAGCAGTTCCCAATCGTGGGGAGGTCAGCGCCAGCATTTT.

Notes on this clonotype: This may stem from a read error, because a much larger clone lies one nucleotide away. The CDR3 end shows no conserved phenylalanine or tryptophan, and so a read error is likely. V gene TRBV28 combines with J gene TRBJ2-7; TRBD2 agrees at 8 bases. The CDR3 has 16 residues. The trim removed 8 bases at V and 5 bases at J, leaving 17 bases unmatched. CDR1 is MDHEN, CDR2 SYDVKM, per germline. In DNA form, the CDR3 reads TGTGCCAGCCCAAAGGACACGGCGGGAGGCCTGGACGAGCAGTACTTA. As protein: CASPKDTAGGLDEQYL.

A remark on this clonotype: A read error may explain this, as a much larger clone is one base away. DNA of the CDR3: TGTGCCATCAGTGAGACTAGCGCGAGCACCGGGGAGCTGTTTTTT. It translates to CAISETSASTGELFF. V gene TRBV10-3 combines with J gene TRBJ2-2; 7 positions agree with TRBD2. Germline V lookup: CDR1 ENHRY, CDR2 SYGVKD. V lost 2 bases, J lost 4 bases, and 4 bases stayed unmatched. CDR3 length equals 15 residues.

The chain employs TRBV5-5 and TRBJ2-1; 7 nucleotides agree with TRBD1. The germline V gene has CDR1 SGHKS and CDR2 YYEKEE (reference sequence). The CDR3 runs to 15 residues. V lost 4 bases to trimming and J lost 10 bases; unmatched junction nucleotides: 14. The CDR3 nucleotides are TGTGCCAGCAGCCCTGGACAGGCTTCCTATAACGAGCAGTTCTTC. Residues: CASSPGQASYNEQFF.

This clonotype came up once. A much larger clone lies a single base off, so this may be a read error. The chain is built from TRBV30 and TRBJ2-1; D remains unclear. Per germline, CDR1 GTSNPN and CDR2 SVGIG (reference sequence). V dropped 5 bases and J dropped 8 bases, with 19 bases sitting between them. CDR3 size: 14 residues. The CDR3 region is CAWVMLGISYEQFF. In DNA, the CDR3 is TGTGCCTGGGTAATGTTGGGTATCTCCTATGAGCAGTTCTTC.

As for this clonotype: One junction end disagrees with the germline gene, perhaps due to a read error. The V gene is TRBV6-2 or TRBV6-3, the J gene TRBJ2-7, with D tentatively TRBD2 (5 bases). Looked up from germline, CDR1 is MNHEY and CDR2 is SVGEGT. The CDR3 sequence is 16 residues long. In nucleotides, the CDR3 is TGTACCAGTAGTTACTCGATTCCTAGCCTGCCCTACGAACAGTACTTC. As protein: CTSSYSIPSLPYEQYF.

Worth noting for this clonotype: This clone may be a read error of a much larger clone one base away. The chain carries TRBV5-1 and TRBJ2-1, with D hard to call. With 4 bases removed from V and 9 bases from J, the gap between germline ends came to 17 bases. This CDR3 has 14 amino acids. Germline assignment: CDR1 SGHRS and CDR2 YFSETQ. In DNA, the CDR3 is TGCGCCAGCAGCCGGAGTCCTGATTTCAGTGAGCAGTTCTTC. The encoded protein is CASSRSPDFSEQFF.

A note on this clonotype: One end of the junction fails to match germline, which may point to a read error. The V call is TRBV4-2, the J call TRBJ2-6, with a weak D call TRBD1 (5 bases). This CDR3 is 16 amino acids long. Germline CDR1 reads LGHNA; CDR2 reads YNFKEQ. For the CDR3, the DNA is TGTGCCAGCAGCCCAGATAGAGCGTCTGGGGCCAACGTCATGACTTTC. Translated, it gives CASSPDRASGANVMTF.

Note on this clonotype: One end of the junction fails to match germline, which may point to a read error. The chain has TRBV29-1 and TRBJ1-1; 7 nucleotides align to TRBD1. Germline loops: CDR1 SQVTM, CDR2 ANQGSEA. The CDR3 extends over 11 amino acids. The CDR3 region has the DNA TGCAGCGTCGGGAGGACAGGTGAAACTTTCTTT. It yields the protein CSVGRTGETFF.

V is TRBV6-5 and J is TRBJ1-1, with a weak D call TRBD1 (5 bases). CDR3 length: 14 amino acids. Trimming stripped 3 bases from V and 7 bases from J, with 15 bases between. Germline V CDR1 and CDR2: MNHEY, SVGAGI. The CDR3 loop reads CASSYRVWGVEAFF. For the CDR3, the DNA is TGTGCCAGCAGTTATAGGGTGTGGGGGGTTGAAGCTTTCTTT.

On this clonotype itself: Likely a read error: the CDR3 ends without its conserved phenylalanine or tryptophan. This chain uses TRBV5-1 with TRBJ2-1, with TRBD1 identical over 7 bases. Germline V gives CDR1 SGHRS, CDR2 YFSETQ. This CDR3 region has 15 residues. V was pared by 8 bases and J by 0 bases, with 8 bases of the junction left unmatched. The CDR3 spells CASRRTGDSYNEQFL. DNA of the CDR3: TGCGCCAGTCGTAGGACAGGCGACTCCTACAATGAGCAGTTCTTA.

This clonotype was found once. An end of the junction does not agree with germline; a read error may underlie this. The chain joins TRBV10-2 to TRBJ2-7; the D is unclear. In germline, CDR1 is WSHSY, CDR2 SAAADI. This CDR3 comprises 13 residues. In DNA form, the CDR3 reads TGCGCCAGCAGTGAATACAACACCTATGAGCAGTACTTC. Residues: CASSEYNTYEQYF.

About this clonotype: A much bigger clone sits one base away, suggesting this may be a read error. Since no conserved phenylalanine or tryptophan closes the CDR3, a read error is the likely cause. The rearrangement links TRBV5-1 to TRBJ2-2, with 9 nucleotides matching TRBD1. The CDR3 totals 17 residues. Germline loops: CDR1 SGHRS, CDR2 YFSETQ. V trimming: 4 bases; J trimming: 0 bases; junction bases outside the gene matches: 7. The CDR3 region is CASSAIQGAANTGELFY. The CDR3 DNA sequence: TGCGCCAGCAGCGCAATACAGGGGGCAGCGAACACCGGGGAGCTGTTTTAT.

The gene calls are TRBV11-2 and TRBJ2-1, with 7 bases aligning to TRBD2. Losses at the gene ends were 1 base for V and 3 bases for J; bases not matched to a gene: 15. This CDR3 spans 19 amino acids. Germline V gives CDR1 SGHAT, CDR2 FQNNGV. The CDR3: CASSLGGRFSGILYNEQFF. In DNA form, the CDR3 reads TGTGCCAGCAGCTTAGGTGGGCGATTCAGCGGGATCCTCTACAATGAGCAGTTCTTC.

In regard to this clonotype: Mismatch with germline at one junction end may stem from a read error. V gene TRBV6-2 or TRBV6-3 combines with J gene TRBJ2-2, with 9 bases matching TRBD1. The length of the CDR3 is 16 residues. CDR1 and CDR2 (germline): MNHEY, SVGEGT. CDR3 in amino acids: CASSTQGAPSTGELFF. CDR3 DNA: TGTGCCAGCAGTACACAGGGGGCGCCCAGCACCGGAGAGCTGTTTTTT.

The rearrangement joins TRBV4-1 to TRBJ1-4; the match to TRBD1 covers 7 bases. The CDR3 runs to 16 residues. J lost 5 bases, V lost 0 bases, and 6 bases had no gene match. Germline V gene sequence: CDR1 MGHRA, CDR2 YSYEKL. The CDR3 here is CASSQEKARGNEKLFF. The DNA of the CDR3 is TGCGCCAGCAGCCAAGAGAAGGCCAGGGGGAATGAAAAACTGTTTTTT.

On this clonotype itself: The missing conserved phenylalanine or tryptophan at the end of this CDR3 makes a read error likely. The chain recombines TRBV30 with TRBJ2-7; TRBD2 aligns across 9 bases. CDR1 is GTSNPN and CDR2 is SVGIG in the germline V gene (reference sequence). The CDR3 contains 14 residues. The CDR3 nucleotides are TGTGCCCGGAGTGTAAGCGGGAGGTCCCACGAGCAGTACCTC. As protein: CARSVSGRSHEQYL.

About this clonotype: A much larger clone differs by one base, so this may be a read error. The V and J genes are TRBV29-1 and TRBJ2-7; D is unresolved. V lost 1 base and J 9 bases, leaving 10 bases between the germline ends. The germline gives CDR1 SQVTM, CDR2 ANQGSEA. The CDR3 loop spans 11 amino acids. The CDR3, as DNA: TGCAGCGTTGAAGGGGGTCATGCGCAGTACTTC. It encodes CSVEGGHAQYF.

The sample holds many counts of this clonotype. The chain recombines TRBV5-1 with TRBJ2-2; 8 nucleotides align to TRBD2. The V and J ends lost 3 bases and 5 bases, in that order; junction bases with no gene match: 6. The CDR3 totals 15 residues. The germline V gene encodes CDR1 SGHRS and CDR2 YFSETQ. In DNA form, the CDR3 reads TGCGCCAGCAGCTACGTAGCGGGATTTACCGGGGAGCTGTTTTTT. Protein product: CASSYVAGFTGELFF.